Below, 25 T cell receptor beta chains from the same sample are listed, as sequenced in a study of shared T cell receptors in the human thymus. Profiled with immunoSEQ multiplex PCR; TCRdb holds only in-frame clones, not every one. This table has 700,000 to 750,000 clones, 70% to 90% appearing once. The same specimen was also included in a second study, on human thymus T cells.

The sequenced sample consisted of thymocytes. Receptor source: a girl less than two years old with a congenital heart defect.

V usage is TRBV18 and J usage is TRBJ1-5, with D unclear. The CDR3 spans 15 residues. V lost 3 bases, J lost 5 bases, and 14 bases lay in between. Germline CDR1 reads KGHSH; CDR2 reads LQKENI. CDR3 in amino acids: CASSPGAEDHQPQHF. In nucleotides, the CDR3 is TGTGCCAGCTCACCCGGTGCGGAGGATCATCAGCCCCAGCATTTT.

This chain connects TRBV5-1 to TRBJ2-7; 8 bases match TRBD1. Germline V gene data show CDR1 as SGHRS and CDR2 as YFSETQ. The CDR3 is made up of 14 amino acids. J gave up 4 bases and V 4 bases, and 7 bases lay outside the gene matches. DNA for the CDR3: TGCGCCAGCAGCCAGGACAGGGTCCGGTACGAGCAGTACTTC. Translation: CASSQDRVRYEQYF. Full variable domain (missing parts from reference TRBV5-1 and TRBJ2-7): KAGVTQTPRYLIKTRGQQVTLSCSPISGHRSVSWYQQTPGQGLQFLFEYFSETQRNKGNFPGRFSGRQFSNSRSEMNVSTLELGDSALYLCASSQDRVRYEQYFGPGTRLTVT.

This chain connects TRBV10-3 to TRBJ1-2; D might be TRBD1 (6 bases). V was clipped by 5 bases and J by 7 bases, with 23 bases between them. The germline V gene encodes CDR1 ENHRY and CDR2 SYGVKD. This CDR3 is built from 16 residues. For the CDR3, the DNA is TGTGCCATCAGTTATATTACAGCCGCCCCCAGGGGTGGCTACACCTTC. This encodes CAISYITAAPRGGYTF.

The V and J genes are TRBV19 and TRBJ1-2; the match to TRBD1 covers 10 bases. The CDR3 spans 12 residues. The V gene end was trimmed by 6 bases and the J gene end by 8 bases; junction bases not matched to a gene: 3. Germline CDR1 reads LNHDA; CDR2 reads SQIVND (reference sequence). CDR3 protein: CASRTGGAGYTF. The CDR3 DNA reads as TGTGCCAGTAGGACAGGGGGCGCAGGCTACACCTTC.

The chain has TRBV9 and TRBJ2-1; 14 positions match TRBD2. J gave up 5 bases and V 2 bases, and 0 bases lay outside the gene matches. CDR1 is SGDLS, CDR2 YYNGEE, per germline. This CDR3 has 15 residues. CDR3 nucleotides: TGTGCCAGCAGCGTGACTAGCGGGGGGGACAATGAGCAGTTCTTC. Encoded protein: CASSVTSGGDNEQFF.

The CDR3 loop reads CASTGRQDSSYEQYF. The CDR3 nucleotides are TGTGCCAGCACGGGGAGACAGGATAGCTCCTACGAGCAGTACTTC. This rearrangement joins TRBV27 to TRBJ2-7; TRBD1 might be the D (6 bases). The germline gives CDR1 MNHEY, CDR2 SMNVEV (reference sequence). The CDR3 has 15 amino acids. Trimming left V 7 bases short and J 0 bases short, with 16 bases between.

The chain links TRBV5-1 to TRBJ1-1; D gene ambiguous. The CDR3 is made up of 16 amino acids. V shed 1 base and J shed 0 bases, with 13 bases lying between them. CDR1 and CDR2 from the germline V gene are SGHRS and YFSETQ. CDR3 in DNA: TGCGCCAGCAGCTTGATCCCCCGACTTTTGAACACTGAAGCTTTCTTT. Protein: CASSLIPRLLNTEAFF.

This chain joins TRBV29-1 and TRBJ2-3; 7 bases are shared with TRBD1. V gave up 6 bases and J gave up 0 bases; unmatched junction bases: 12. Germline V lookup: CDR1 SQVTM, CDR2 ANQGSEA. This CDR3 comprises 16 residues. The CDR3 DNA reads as TGCAGCGTCCCCCCGGAGACAGGGCCTAGCACAGATACGCAGTATTTT. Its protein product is CSVPPETGPSTDTQYF.

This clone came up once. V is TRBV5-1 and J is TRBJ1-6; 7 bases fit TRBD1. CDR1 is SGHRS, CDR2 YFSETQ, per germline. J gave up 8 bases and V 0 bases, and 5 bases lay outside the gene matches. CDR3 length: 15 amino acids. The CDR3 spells CASSLDRGGHSPLHF. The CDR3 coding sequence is TGCGCCAGCAGCTTGGACAGGGGCGGTCATTCACCCCTCCACTTT. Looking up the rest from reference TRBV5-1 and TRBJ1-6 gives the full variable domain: KAGVTQTPRYLIKTRGQQVTLSCSPISGHRSVSWYQQTPGQGLQFLFEYFSETQRNKGNFPGRFSGRQFSNSRSEMNVSTLELGDSALYLCASSLDRGGHSPLHFGNGTRLTVT.

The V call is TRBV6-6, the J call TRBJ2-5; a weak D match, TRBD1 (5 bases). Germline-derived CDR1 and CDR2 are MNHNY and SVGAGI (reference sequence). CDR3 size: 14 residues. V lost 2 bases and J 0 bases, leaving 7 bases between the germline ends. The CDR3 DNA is TGTGCCAGCAGTTACCCCAGGGACCAAGAGACCCAGTACTTC. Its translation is CASSYPRDQETQYF.

This CDR3 reads CASSPPADIYEQYF. CDR3 nucleotide sequence: TGTGCCAGCAGTCCCCCTGCAGACATCTACGAGCAGTACTTC. The rearrangement links TRBV28 to TRBJ2-5, with D unclear. The J call may not be correct, given that the DNA end is closer to TRBJ2-7. The CDR3 runs to 14 residues. Germline assignment: CDR1 MDHEN and CDR2 SYDVKM.

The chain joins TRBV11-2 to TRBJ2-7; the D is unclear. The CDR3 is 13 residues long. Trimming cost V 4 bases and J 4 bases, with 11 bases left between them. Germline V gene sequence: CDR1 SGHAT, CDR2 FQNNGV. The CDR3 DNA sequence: TGTGCCAGCAGCTCTAGGTGGCAGTACGAGCAGTACTTC. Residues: CASSSRWQYEQYF. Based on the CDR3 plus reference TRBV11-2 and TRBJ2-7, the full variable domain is EAGVAQSPRYKIIEKRQSVAFWCNPISGHATLYWYQQILGQGPKLLIQFQNNGVVDDSQLPKDRFSAERLKGVDSTLKIQPAKLEDSAVYLCASSSRWQYEQYFGPGTRLTVT.

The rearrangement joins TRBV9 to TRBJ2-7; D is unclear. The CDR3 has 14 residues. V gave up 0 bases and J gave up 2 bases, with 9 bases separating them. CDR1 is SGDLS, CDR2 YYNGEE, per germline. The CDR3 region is CASSVELNPYEQYF. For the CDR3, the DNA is TGTGCCAGCAGCGTAGAGCTGAACCCCTACGAGCAGTACTTC.

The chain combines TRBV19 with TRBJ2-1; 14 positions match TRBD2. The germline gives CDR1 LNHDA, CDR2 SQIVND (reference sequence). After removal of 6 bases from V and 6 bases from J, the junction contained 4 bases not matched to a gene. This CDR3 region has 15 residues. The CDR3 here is CASRPTSGGANEQFF. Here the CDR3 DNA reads TGTGCCAGTAGGCCGACTAGCGGGGGGGCCAATGAGCAGTTCTTC. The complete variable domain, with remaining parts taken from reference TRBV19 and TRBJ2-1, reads DGGITQSPKYLFRKEGQNVTLSCEQNLNHDAMYWYRQDPGQGLRLIYYSQIVNDFQKGDIAEGYSVSREKKESFPLTVTSAQKNPTAFYLCASRPTSGGANEQFFGPGTRLTVL.

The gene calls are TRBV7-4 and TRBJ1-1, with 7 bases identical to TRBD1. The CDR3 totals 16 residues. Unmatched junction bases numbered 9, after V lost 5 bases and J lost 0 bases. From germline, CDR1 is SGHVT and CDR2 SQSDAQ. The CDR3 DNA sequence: TGTGCCAGCAGCCACAAGACAGGGCTCATGAACACTGAAGCTTTCTTT. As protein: CASSHKTGLMNTEAFF.

CDR3 sequence (DNA): TGTGCCAGTAGTACTAACGCCGGGACAGGGGGCCTAAACTATGGCTACACCTTC. Translation: CASSTNAGTGGLNYGYTF. J is TRBJ1-2 and V is TRBV19; TRBD1 aligns across 12 bases. The germline CDR1 and CDR2 sequences are LNHDA and SQIVND (reference sequence). The CDR3 consists of 18 residues. After removal of 4 bases from V and 2 bases from J, the junction contained 11 bases not matched to a gene.

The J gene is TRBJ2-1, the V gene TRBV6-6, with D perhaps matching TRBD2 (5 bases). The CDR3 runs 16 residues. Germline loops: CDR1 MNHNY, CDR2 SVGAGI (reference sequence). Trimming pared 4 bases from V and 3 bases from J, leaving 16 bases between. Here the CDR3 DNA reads TGTGCCAGCAGTTCCTACCCTGACTACTTCTACAATGAGCAGTTCTTC. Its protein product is CASSSYPDYFYNEQFF.

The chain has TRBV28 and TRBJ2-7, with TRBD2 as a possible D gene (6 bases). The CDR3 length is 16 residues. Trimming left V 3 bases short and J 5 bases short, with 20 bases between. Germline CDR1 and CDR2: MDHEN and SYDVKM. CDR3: CASSFRGLGPFDEQYF. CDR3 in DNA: TGTGCCAGCAGTTTTAGGGGACTGGGACCCTTTGACGAGCAGTACTTC.

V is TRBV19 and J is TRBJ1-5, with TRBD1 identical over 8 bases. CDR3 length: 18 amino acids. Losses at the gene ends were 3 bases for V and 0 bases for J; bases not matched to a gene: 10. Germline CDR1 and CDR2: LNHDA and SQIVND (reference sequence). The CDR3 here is CASSMPDRVLYSNQPQHF. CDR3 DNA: TGTGCCAGTAGTATGCCGGACAGGGTCCTCTATAGCAATCAGCCCCAGCATTTT.

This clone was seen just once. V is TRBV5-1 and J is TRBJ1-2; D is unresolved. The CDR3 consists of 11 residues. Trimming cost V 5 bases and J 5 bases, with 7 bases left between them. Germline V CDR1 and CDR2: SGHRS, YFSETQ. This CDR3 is CASRGSYGYTF. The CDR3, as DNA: TGCGCCAGCAGGGGCAGTTATGGCTACACCTTC.

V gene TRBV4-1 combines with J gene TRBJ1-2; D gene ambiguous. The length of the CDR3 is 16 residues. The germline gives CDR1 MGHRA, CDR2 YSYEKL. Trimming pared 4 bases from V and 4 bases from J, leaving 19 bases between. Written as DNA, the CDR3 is TGCGCCAGCAGCCGAAGCGGGATTTGGCTGGGCTATGGCTACACCTTC. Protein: CASSRSGIWLGYGYTF.

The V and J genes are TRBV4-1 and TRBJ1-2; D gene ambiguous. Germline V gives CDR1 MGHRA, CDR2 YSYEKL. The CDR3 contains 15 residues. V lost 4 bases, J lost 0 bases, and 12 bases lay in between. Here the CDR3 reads CASSPLGLANYGYTF. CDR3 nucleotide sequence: TGCGCCAGCAGCCCCCTTGGACTAGCTAACTATGGCTACACCTTC.

CDR3 protein: CKGHLNTEAFF. DNA for the CDR3: TGCAAGGGACACCTGAACACTGAAGCTTTCTTT. V gene TRBV20-1 combines with J gene TRBJ1-1; a weak D match, TRBD1 (6 bases). Germline CDR1 DFQATT, CDR2 SNEGSKA (reference sequence). This CDR3 spans 11 amino acids.

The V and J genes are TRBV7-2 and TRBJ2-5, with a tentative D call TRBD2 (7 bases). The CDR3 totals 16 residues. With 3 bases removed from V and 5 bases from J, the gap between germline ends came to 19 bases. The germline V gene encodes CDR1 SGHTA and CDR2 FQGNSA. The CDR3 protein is CASSFVGGGPQETQYF. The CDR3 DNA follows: TGTGCCAGCAGCTTTGTTGGGGGGGGCCCCCAGGAGACCCAGTACTTC. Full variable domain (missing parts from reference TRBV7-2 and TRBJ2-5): GAGVSQSPSNKVTEKGKDVELRCDPISGHTALYWYRQSLGQGLEFLIYFQGNSAPDKSGLPSDRFSAERTGGSVSTLTIQRTQQEDSAVYLCASSFVGGGPQETQYFGPGTRLLVL.

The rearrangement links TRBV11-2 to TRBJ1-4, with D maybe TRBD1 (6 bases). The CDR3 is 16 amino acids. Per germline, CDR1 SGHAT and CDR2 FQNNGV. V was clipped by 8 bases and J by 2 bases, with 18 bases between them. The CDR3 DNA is TGTGCCAGCCTGGGACACTCCAAGGCGACTAATGAAAAACTGTTTTTT. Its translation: CASLGHSKATNEKLFF.